The rows below give T cell receptor beta chains drawn from one sample of a study of cytomegalovirus exposure and HLA in healthy donors. TCRdb's copy holds only in-frame clones and misses some; the assay was immunoSEQ multiplex PCR. The sample lists roughly 40,000 clones, around 50% occurring once. The sample taken for sequencing was PBMCs. These TCRs come from a human donor in good health. CDR3s include the opening cysteine and the closing phenylalanine or tryptophan. A D gene is named only where the DNA matches it firmly. Expanded clones are given a class, and other clones once, few, many or no size at all.

v_gene	d_gene	j_gene	abundance	CDR3nt	CDR3aa
TRBV6-1	TRBD1	TRBJ1-2	NA	TGTGCCAGCAGGAGACAGGGGGCGAACTATGGCTACACCTTC	CASRRQGANYGYTF
TRBV4-1	NA	TRBJ1-2	NA	TGCGCCAGCAGCCAAGATCGAGGAGGCTACACCTTC	CASSQDRGGYTF
TRBV2	TRBD1	TRBJ2-1	NA	TGTGCCAGCCGACAGGGAACTTACAATGAGCAGTTCTTC	CASRQGTYNEQFF
TRBV18	NA	TRBJ1-1	few	TGTGCCAGCTCACCAGGGTGGTCAGGCCCCGATGAAGCTTTCTTT	CASSPGWSGPDEAFF
TRBV28	NA	TRBJ1-2	NA	TGTGCCAGCAGTTTACGTGCGGGACGTGGCTACACCTTC	CASSLRAGRGYTF
TRBV30	TRBD1	TRBJ1-4	NA	TGTGCCTGGAGTGAAAGGACAGGGGGGGCTGAAAAACTGTTTTTT	CAWSERTGGAEKLFF
TRBV9	NA	TRBJ1-6	few	TGTGCCAGCAGCGTAGGGGAGAGCTCCTATAATTCACCCCTCCACTTT	CASSVGESSYNSPLHF
TRBV11-2	NA	TRBJ2-5	few	TGTGCCAGCAGCTTAGATGGGCGCAGGGCCGGTGGGGAGACCCAGTACTTC	CASSLDGRRAGGETQYF
TRBV6-1	TRBD1	TRBJ2-1	once	TGTGCCAGCAGTGCGACAGGGAGTTTGTTCTTC	CASSATGSLFF
TRBV5-6	NA	TRBJ1-6	NA	TGTGCCAGCAGCCATGACCGAACCCCGGGGGTAATTCGTTCACCCCTCCACTTT	CASSHDRTPGVIRSPLHF
TRBV19	TRBD1	TRBJ1-2	once	TGTGCCAGTATCCCCGGGACAGGGGGCTATGGCTACACCTTC	CASIPGTGGYGYTF
TRBV11-2	TRBD1	TRBJ2-5	NA	TGTGCCAGCAGTTACACAGGGGAAGAGACCCAGTACTTC	CASSYTGEETQYF
TRBV9	TRBD1	TRBJ1-1	few	TGTGCCAGCAGCGTAGGCCCCGAGACAGGGGGCGCGGGTACTGAAGCTTTCTTT	CASSVGPETGGAGTEAFF
TRBV6-1	TRBD1	TRBJ1-2	few	TGTGCCAGCAGGGCTAACAGGGGCAGGGGCTACACCTTC	CASRANRGRGYTF
TRBV6-5	NA	TRBJ2-7	NA	TGTGCCAGCACCTACGGGACTCACTCGGTCGAGCAGTACTTC	CASTYGTHSVEQYF
TRBV9	TRBD2	TRBJ2-3	NA	TGTGCCAGCAGCGGCCTAGCGGGGGCCGGGGGAGGTGGCGATACGCAGTATTTT	CASSGLAGAGGGGDTQYF
TRBV7-2	TRBD2	TRBJ2-7	NA	TGTGCCAGCAGCTTAGGTGGGCAGCGGGGGGTAGGCGAGCAGTACTTC	CASSLGGQRGVGEQYF